Only a few counts were recorded for the clone carrying this T cell receptor beta chain. Antigen specificity is unknown. Sequencing was performed with immunoSEQ multiplex PCR; in TCRdb, only in-frame clones are kept and a portion is missing. The sample carries tens of thousands of clones, more than 75% recorded once. These data come from a study of T cells in localized non-small cell lung cancer. Study results and limitations: The study sequenced only one region of the tumor. As a result, intratumor heterogeneity could not be excluded and remains possible.

CDR1 is LNHDA, CDR2 SQIVND, per germline (reference sequence). CDR3 length: 15 amino acids. V lost 4 bases and J 0 bases, leaving 7 bases between the germline ends. This TCR was recovered from a female donor at least 60 years old with stage I lung adenocarcinoma. Material: peripheral blood, obtained before any cancer treatment. The rearrangement joins TRBV19 to TRBJ2-6, with D hard to call. The DNA for the CDR3 is TGTGCCAGTAGTACGACGGGCTCTGGGGCCAACGTCCTGACTTTC. This sequence encodes CASSTTGSGANVLTF.